This T cell receptor beta chain is drawn from a study of cytomegalovirus exposure and HLA in healthy donors. Study as a whole: Researchers found that approximately 77% of over 350 genotyped donors fell within the Caucasian-associated ancestry cluster. Whole-study findings and limits: The sole available immune exposure information was CMV serostatus. The authors later linked a missense DCLRE1C variant to TCR beta V- and J-gene trimming.

About this clone: No antigen is known for it.

The CDR3 is 13 amino acids. Germline CDR1 is MDHEN and CDR2 is SYDVKM. V shed 5 bases and J shed 1 base, with 8 bases lying between them. Primers for the PCR totalled 60 Vbeta and 13 Jbeta. Profiled with immunoSEQ multiplex PCR; TCRdb holds only in-frame clones, not every one. The sample has 30,000 to 35,000 clones; roughly 78% are singletons. Healthy people donating bone marrow made up the donors. Sequencing was performed on PBMCs. V and J are TRBV28 and TRBJ2-5; TRBD1 is a possible D gene (5 bases). This clonotype was obtained from a male donor in good health and CMV-seronegative. The CDR3 sequence is CASSPGPQETQYF. The CDR3 DNA follows: TGTGCCAGCAGTCCAGGGCCCCAAGAGACCCAGTACTTC.